Detailed here is one T cell receptor beta chain. V lost 5 bases and J lost 7, with 14 bases in between. This CDR3 contains 14 residues. CDR1 and CDR2 (germline): SEHNR, FQNEAQ (reference sequence). Living in about two dozen US areas, the participants were between about 18 and 100 years of age. Two negative PCRs, clearance, or symptom resolution had been documented for recovered Cohort 3 donors. Methods used by the authors: Reference gene primer amplification yielded estimated nucleated cell counts. Measured with immunoSEQ multiplex PCR; TCRdb has only the in-frame clones, and not every one. That table furnishes V, J and clone size, whereas the DNA furnished D and trimming. The sample carries approximately 200,000 clones, 65% to 85% recorded once. These data are taken from a study of blood T cell repertoires in COVID-19.

Sequenced material: PBMCs or T cells enriched from blood (not recorded which). The V call is TRBV7-9, the J call TRBJ1-4; D is unresolved. This clonotype was obtained from a man between 40 and 49 years old who had recovered from COVID-19. The CDR3 is CASSRDVSSEKLFF. CDR3 nucleotides: TGTGCCAGCAGCCGTGATGTATCTAGTGAAAAACTGTTTTTT.